The 30 T cell receptor beta chains presented below share a single source sample, sequenced in a study of blood T cell repertoires in COVID-19 (dated by TCRdb to the early 2020s). Libraries were made using the immunoSEQ multiplex PCR assay. TCRdb re-hosts the immuneACCESS table, in-frame sequences only. Its copies lack some clones; in the studies checked, an unresolved V gene accounts for under half of them, and the cause for the rest is not known. This sample gives approximately 31,000 clones in total; 80% to 90% of them show up just once. 5% to 6.5% of the sample goes to the ten largest clones. Sequenced sample: peripheral blood. The receptors were gathered from a woman older than 75 with active or convalescent COVID-19.

The chain employs TRBV4-2 and TRBJ2-7; D perhaps matches TRBD1 (6 bases). There are 16 residues in the CDR3. The germline V gene encodes CDR1 LGHNA and CDR2 YNFKEQ. V was cut by 4 bases and J by 2 bases, with 18 bases left in between. The CDR3 nucleotides read TGTGCCAGCAGCCCACAAGCCGGGACAACCCCCTACGAGCAGTACTTC. It is translated as CASSPQAGTTPYEQYF.

The V call is TRBV27, the J call TRBJ2-1, with 13 bases lining up with TRBD2. Germline CDR1 reads MNHEY; CDR2 reads SMNVEV (reference sequence). The trim removed 5 bases at V and 3 bases at J, leaving 7 bases unmatched. This CDR3 comprises 17 residues. CDR3 nucleotide sequence: TGTGCCAGCAGTCCAACCCGGACTAGCGGGGGCTACAATGAGCAGTTCTTC. Protein sequence: CASSPTRTSGGYNEQFF.

This chain uses TRBV4-1 with TRBJ2-7; TRBD2 agrees at 13 bases. CDR1 MGHRA and CDR2 YSYEKL come from the germline V gene. The ends lost 4 bases at V and 3 bases at J; junction bases unmatched: 3. The CDR3 runs 15 residues. The CDR3 spells CASSRGLAGDYEQYF. The CDR3 DNA reads as TGCGCCAGCAGCCGAGGACTAGCGGGAGACTACGAGCAGTACTTC.

The rearrangement links TRBV7-8 to TRBJ1-2; 7 nucleotides match TRBD1. V lost 5 bases and J lost 4; bases outside the gene matches: 10. The CDR3 loop spans 15 amino acids. CDR1 and CDR2 (germline): SGHVS, FQNEAQ. The CDR3 is CASSQGTVVPYGYTF. The CDR3 nucleotides are TGTGCCAGCAGCCAAGGGACAGTGGTCCCCTATGGCTACACCTTC. Looking up the rest from reference TRBV7-8 and TRBJ1-2 gives the full variable domain: GAGVSQSPRYKVAKRGQDVALRCDPISGHVSLFWYQQALGQGPEFLTYFQNEAQLDKSGLPSDRFFAERPEGSVSTLKIQRTQQEDSAVYLCASSQGTVVPYGYTFGSGTRLTVV.

This chain joins TRBV3-1 (or the pseudogene TRBV3-2) and TRBJ2-4; 13 bases map to TRBD2. Germline-derived CDR1 and CDR2 are LGHDT and YNNKEL (reference sequence). The CDR3 covers 16 residues. V lost 1 base, J lost 7 bases, and 4 bases stayed unmatched. The CDR3 is CASSQGTSGSGNIQYF. Written as DNA, the CDR3 is TGTGCCAGCAGCCAAGGGACTAGCGGGAGTGGGAACATTCAGTACTTC.

The gene calls are TRBV5-1 and TRBJ2-4, with D possibly matching TRBD2 (5 bases). The CDR3 spans 17 residues. V was trimmed by 3 bases and J by 0 bases, leaving 16 bases between them. Per the germline V gene, CDR1 is SGHRS and CDR2 is YFSETQ. The CDR3 sequence: CASSSHGLTLAKNIQYF. CDR3 bases: TGCGCCAGCAGCTCCCACGGACTGACCCTAGCCAAAAACATTCAGTACTTC.

This chain joins TRBV5-1 and TRBJ2-7; 8 bases align to TRBD1. The CDR3 extends over 15 amino acids. Germline V lookup: CDR1 SGHRS, CDR2 YFSETQ. After removal of 0 bases from V and 1 base from J, the junction contained 3 bases not matched to a gene. This CDR3 is CASSLGTGGSYEQYF. CDR3 in DNA: TGCGCCAGCAGCTTGGGAACAGGGGGTTCCTACGAGCAGTACTTC.

The chain recombines TRBV6-6 with TRBJ2-7; 11 bases fit TRBD1. The CDR3 totals 17 residues. V dropped 5 bases and J dropped 0; count of bases not matched to a gene: 9. The V gene's germline CDR1 is MNHNY and CDR2 SVGAGI (reference sequence). As DNA, the CDR3 is TGTGCCAGCAGTCAGGATGGACAGGGGGCCTCCTCCTACGAGCAGTACTTC. Translated: CASSQDGQGASSYEQYF.

This clone was seen just once. The chain carries TRBV4-3 and TRBJ2-1; 13 bases are shared with TRBD2. The CDR3 runs to 17 residues. The V and J ends lost 2 bases and 5 bases, in that order; junction bases with no gene match: 6. CDR1 LGHNA and CDR2 YSLEER come from the germline V gene. CDR3 sequence reads: CASSQRTSGRADNEQFF. Written as DNA, the CDR3 is TGCGCCAGCAGCCAAAGAACTAGCGGGAGGGCGGACAATGAGCAGTTCTTC.

The V and J genes are TRBV18 and TRBJ2-3; 12 nucleotides line up with TRBD2. This CDR3 is built from 17 residues. V shed 3 bases, J shed 3 bases, and the junction held 7 bases outside the gene matches. CDR1 and CDR2 from the germline V gene are KGHSH and LQKENI. The CDR3 loop is CASSPPGLAGTTDTQYF. The CDR3, as DNA: TGTGCCAGCTCACCCCCCGGACTAGCGGGAACTACAGATACGCAGTATTTT.

V and J are TRBV19 and TRBJ2-3; 11 nucleotides match TRBD1. CDR3 length: 16 amino acids. The germline V gene has CDR1 LNHDA and CDR2 SQIVND (reference sequence). Germline trimming cut 6 bases from V and 4 bases from J; bases unmatched to any gene: 9. The CDR3, as DNA: TGTGCCAGTAGGGGCGGACAGGGGGCGCGTCCAGATACGCAGTATTTT. This codes for CASRGGQGARPDTQYF.

V is TRBV5-1 and J is TRBJ2-1; 8 bases map to TRBD2. The CDR3 runs 15 residues. Germline trimming cut 2 bases from V and 3 bases from J; bases unmatched to any gene: 4. CDR1 and CDR2 (germline): SGHRS, YFSETQ. In DNA form, the CDR3 reads TGCGCCAGCAGCTTAGCGGGAGAGAACTACAATGAGCAGTTCTTC. It translates to CASSLAGENYNEQFF.

V is TRBV5-1 and J is TRBJ1-4, with a possible D match to TRBD1 (5 bases). The germline CDR1 and CDR2 sequences are SGHRS and YFSETQ. This CDR3 has 18 residues. V was pared by 0 bases and J by 0 bases, with 15 bases between. CDR3 sequence (DNA): TGCGCCAGCAGCTTGGCCACAGGACGTGGTGCAACTAATGAAAAACTGTTTTTT. It translates to CASSLATGRGATNEKLFF.

The chain uses TRBV2 and TRBJ1-2, with unresolved D. The V gene lost 11 bases and the J gene lost 2 bases, with 15 bases spanning the gap. Germline CDR1 reads SNHLY; CDR2 reads FYNNEI. CDR3 length: 13 amino acids. The CDR3 DNA reads TGTGCCCTCCAGCAGTCCGGGAACTATGGCTACACCTTC. Protein sequence: CALQQSGNYGYTF.

This clone was counted a few times. The chain joins TRBV28 to TRBJ1-4; 9 bases map to TRBD1. With 6 bases clipped from V and 4 bases from J, the junction kept 3 bases outside the gene matches. CDR3 size: 14 residues. CDR1 is MDHEN and CDR2 is SYDVKM in the germline V gene. CDR3 sequence reads: CASSRTGDNEKLFF. CDR3 coding DNA: TGTGCCAGCAGCAGGACAGGGGATAATGAAAAACTGTTTTTT.

This chain uses TRBV24-1 with TRBJ1-2; a possible D gene is TRBD1 (5 bases). The CDR3 is made up of 13 amino acids. Germline-derived CDR1 and CDR2 are KGHDR and SFDVKD. V dropped 7 bases and J dropped 2 bases, with 10 bases sitting between them. The CDR3 here is CATSQGTNYGYTF. The CDR3 DNA is TGTGCCACCAGCCAGGGAACCAACTATGGCTACACCTTC.

This sequence joins TRBV6-5 and TRBJ1-1; tentatively, D is TRBD1 (5 bases). Trimming took 4 bases from V and 6 from J, leaving 15 bases between them. This CDR3 comprises 14 residues. Germline assignment: CDR1 MNHEY and CDR2 SVGAGI. The CDR3 sequence: CASSFYDQGAEAFF. In DNA, the CDR3 is TGTGCCAGCAGTTTCTACGATCAGGGCGCTGAAGCTTTCTTT.

CDR3 nucleotide sequence: TGTGCCAGCAGCTCGATCTCAGGGTACAATGAGCAGTTCTTC. Translation gives CASSSISGYNEQFF. This chain connects TRBV5-6 to TRBJ2-1, with D maybe TRBD1 (5 bases). The V end lost 3 bases, the J end lost 4 bases, and 11 bases lay between the germline ends. Per germline, CDR1 SGHDT and CDR2 YYEEEE. The CDR3 loop spans 14 amino acids. The entire variable domain, with the rest obtained from reference TRBV5-6 and TRBJ2-1, is as follows: DAGVTQSPTHLIKTRGQQVTLRCSPKSGHDTVSWYQQALGQGPQFIFQYYEEEERQRGNFPDRFSGHQFPNYSSELNVNALLLGDSALYLCASSSISGYNEQFFGPGTRLTVL.

The chain is built from TRBV6-5 and TRBJ1-1, with TRBD1 matching 7 bases. Losses at the gene ends were 7 bases for V and 5 bases for J; bases not matched to a gene: 4. The germline V gene encodes CDR1 MNHEY and CDR2 SVGAGI. The CDR3 has 12 residues. CDR3 protein: CASTGGWTEAFF. CDR3 DNA: TGTGCCAGCACAGGGGGATGGACTGAAGCTTTCTTT.

The chain combines TRBV19 with TRBJ1-1, with D perhaps matching TRBD1 (6 bases). Trimming left V 1 base short and J 0 bases short, with 15 bases between. CDR1 is LNHDA, CDR2 SQIVND, per germline (reference sequence). There are 17 residues in the CDR3. CDR3 nucleotides: TGTGCCAGTAGTATAGGCAGGGGAAGGACCATGAACACTGAAGCTTTCTTT. Its translation: CASSIGRGRTMNTEAFF.

The chain joins TRBV6-1 to TRBJ2-5, with 8 nucleotides matching TRBD2. Germline-derived CDR1 and CDR2 are MNHNS and SASEGT. V lost 1 base and J lost 5; bases outside the gene matches: 9. This CDR3 is 16 amino acids long. This chain's CDR3 is CASSEVVLAVGETQYF. In DNA form, the CDR3 reads TGTGCCAGCAGTGAAGTGGTACTAGCGGTAGGGGAGACCCAGTACTTC.

This rearrangement joins TRBV5-1 to TRBJ2-7; a possible D gene is TRBD2 (5 bases). Germline CDR1 reads SGHRS; CDR2 reads YFSETQ. The V end was cut by 0 bases, the J end by 3 bases, with 7 bases between. CDR3 length equals 13 residues. The DNA for the CDR3 is TGCGCCAGCAGCTTGGCGGGGAGCTACGAGCAGTACTTC. The encoded protein is CASSLAGSYEQYF. Using reference TRBV5-1 and TRBJ2-7 for the parts outside the CDR3, the full variable domain is KAGVTQTPRYLIKTRGQQVTLSCSPISGHRSVSWYQQTPGQGLQFLFEYFSETQRNKGNFPGRFSGRQFSNSRSEMNVSTLELGDSALYLCASSLAGSYEQYFGPGTRLTVT.

The V and J genes are TRBV3-1 (or the pseudogene TRBV3-2) and TRBJ1-6, with 7 bases fitting TRBD1. The CDR3 spans 17 residues. The trim removed 0 bases at V and 7 bases at J, leaving 9 bases unmatched. Germline V gene data show CDR1 as LGHDT and CDR2 as YNNKEL (reference sequence). The CDR3 here is CASSQERGDRANSPLHF. CDR3 bases: TGTGCCAGCAGCCAAGAAAGGGGAGACAGGGCGAATTCACCCCTCCACTTT.

The V call is TRBV9, the J call TRBJ2-2, with D unclear. The length of the CDR3 is 16 residues. Between the trimmed V and J ends, which lost 4 bases and 0 bases, there was a span of 13 bases. The germline V gene has CDR1 SGDLS and CDR2 YYNGEE. The CDR3 bases are TGTGCCAGCAGCCCCTCAGGATTCTCGAACACCGGGGAGCTGTTTTTT. Residues: CASSPSGFSNTGELFF. Variable domain in full (rest from reference TRBV9 and TRBJ2-2): DSGVTQTPKHLITATGQRVTLRCSPRSGDLSVYWYQQSLDQGLQFLIQYYNGEERAKGNILERFSAQQFPDLHSELNLSSLELGDSALYFCASSPSGFSNTGELFFGEGSRLTVL.

V gene TRBV2 combines with J gene TRBJ1-5; D is unresolved. V was clipped by 4 bases and J by 4 bases, with 11 bases between them. The CDR3 is 14 residues long. Germline assignment: CDR1 SNHLY and CDR2 FYNNEI. The CDR3 reads CASSVVETNQPQHF. Written as DNA, the CDR3 is TGTGCCAGCAGTGTTGTAGAGACAAATCAGCCCCAGCATTTT.

This clone is a singleton in its sample. The V and J genes are TRBV29-1 and TRBJ1-1, with a weak D call TRBD1 (6 bases). CDR3 length: 12 amino acids. The germline V and J ends were trimmed by 4 bases and 8 bases, with 14 bases remaining between them. The germline V gene has CDR1 SQVTM and CDR2 ANQGSEA. The CDR3 here is CSVGGGVVEAFF. In nucleotides, the CDR3 is TGCAGCGTTGGAGGGGGGGTCGTAGAAGCTTTCTTT.

The chain uses TRBV6-5 and TRBJ1-1; TRBD1 aligns across 8 bases. Germline V CDR1 and CDR2: MNHEY, SVGAGI. This CDR3 is 14 amino acids long. J gave up 5 bases and V 6 bases, and 8 bases lay outside the gene matches. The CDR3 sequence: CASRGQGAHTEAFF. CDR3 coding DNA: TGTGCCAGCAGGGGCCAGGGGGCGCATACTGAAGCTTTCTTT.

This chain links TRBV19 with TRBJ1-4; 8 bases match TRBD1. CDR3 size: 15 residues. In germline, CDR1 is LNHDA, CDR2 SQIVND (reference sequence). With V trimmed by 9 bases and J by 2 bases, 8 bases remained unmatched. CDR3 residues: CASRLSGGTNEKLFF. The CDR3 DNA reads TGTGCCAGCAGATTGTCAGGGGGCACTAATGAAAAACTGTTTTTT.

The V and J genes are TRBV6-5 and TRBJ2-7, with TRBD2 matching over 12 bases. The CDR3 is made up of 13 amino acids. Germline loops: CDR1 MNHEY, CDR2 SVGAGI. The J segment lost 6 bases and the V segment lost 6 bases, leaving 3 bases of the junction unmatched. As DNA, the CDR3 is TGTGCCAGCAGGCTAGCGGGAGGGCTCGAGCAGTACTTC. Translating it yields CASRLAGGLEQYF.

The chain combines TRBV28 with TRBJ1-5; TRBD1 matches 9 bases. V trimming: 4 bases; J trimming: 2 bases; junction bases outside the gene matches: 12. Per the germline V gene, CDR1 is MDHEN and CDR2 is SYDVKM. The CDR3 is 18 amino acids. The CDR3 DNA reads TGTGCCAGCAGTTCCGGGGACAGGGCCTCCGAGGGCAATCAGCCCCAGCATTTT. Its translation is CASSSGDRASEGNQPQHF.